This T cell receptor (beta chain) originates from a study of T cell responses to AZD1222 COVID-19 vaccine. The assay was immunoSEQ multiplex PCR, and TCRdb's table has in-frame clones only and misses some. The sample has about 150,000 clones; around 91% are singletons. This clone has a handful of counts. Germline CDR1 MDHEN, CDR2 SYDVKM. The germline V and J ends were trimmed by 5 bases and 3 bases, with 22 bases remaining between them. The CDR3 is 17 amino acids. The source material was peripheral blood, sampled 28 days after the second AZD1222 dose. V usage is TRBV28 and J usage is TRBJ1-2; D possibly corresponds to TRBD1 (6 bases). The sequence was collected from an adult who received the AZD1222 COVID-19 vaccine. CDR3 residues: CASSPPGTTFGDYGYTF. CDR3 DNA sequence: TGTGCCAGCAGTCCACCCGGGACAACCTTCGGGGACTATGGCTACACCTTC.